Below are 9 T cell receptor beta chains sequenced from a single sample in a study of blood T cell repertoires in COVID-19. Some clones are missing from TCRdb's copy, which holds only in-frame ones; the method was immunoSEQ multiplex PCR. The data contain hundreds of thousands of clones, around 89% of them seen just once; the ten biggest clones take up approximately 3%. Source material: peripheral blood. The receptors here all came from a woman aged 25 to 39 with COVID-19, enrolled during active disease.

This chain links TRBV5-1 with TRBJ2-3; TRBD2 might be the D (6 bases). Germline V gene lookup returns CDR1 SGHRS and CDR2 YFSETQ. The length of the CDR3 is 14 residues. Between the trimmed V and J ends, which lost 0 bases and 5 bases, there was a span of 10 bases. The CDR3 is CASSLGGIIDTQYF. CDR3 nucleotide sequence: TGCGCCAGCAGCTTGGGCGGGATTATAGATACGCAGTATTTT.

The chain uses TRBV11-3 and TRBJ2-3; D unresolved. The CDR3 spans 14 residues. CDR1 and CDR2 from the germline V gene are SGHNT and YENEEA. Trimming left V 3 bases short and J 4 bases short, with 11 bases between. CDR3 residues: CASSFTFSADTQYF. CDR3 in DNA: TGTGCCAGCAGCTTCACGTTCTCGGCAGATACGCAGTATTTT. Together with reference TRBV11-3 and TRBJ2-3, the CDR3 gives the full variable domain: EAGVVQSPRYKIIEKKQPVAFWCNPISGHNTLYWYLQNLGQGPELLIRYENEEAVDDSQLPKDRFSAERLKGVDSTLKIQPAELGDSAVYLCASSFTFSADTQYFGPGTRLTVL.

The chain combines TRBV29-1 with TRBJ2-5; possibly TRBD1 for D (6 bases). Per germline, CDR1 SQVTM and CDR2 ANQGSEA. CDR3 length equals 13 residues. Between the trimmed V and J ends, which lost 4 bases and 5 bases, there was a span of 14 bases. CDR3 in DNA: TGCAGCGTTGCAGAGGGTGACAGGGAGACCCAGTACTTC. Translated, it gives CSVAEGDRETQYF.

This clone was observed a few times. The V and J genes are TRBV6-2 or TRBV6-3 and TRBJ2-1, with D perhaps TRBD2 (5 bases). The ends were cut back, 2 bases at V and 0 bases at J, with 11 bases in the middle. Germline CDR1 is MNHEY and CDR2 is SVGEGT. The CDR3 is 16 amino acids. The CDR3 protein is CASSYHPGFSYNEQFF. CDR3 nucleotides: TGTGCCAGCAGTTACCATCCGGGATTCTCCTACAATGAGCAGTTCTTC.

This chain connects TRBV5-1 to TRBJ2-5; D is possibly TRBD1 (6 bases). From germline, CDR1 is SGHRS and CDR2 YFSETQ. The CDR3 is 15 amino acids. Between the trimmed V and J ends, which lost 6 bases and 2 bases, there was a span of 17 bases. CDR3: CASNFGTLPQETQYF. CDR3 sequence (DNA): TGCGCCAGCAATTTCGGGACACTACCTCAAGAGACCCAGTACTTC.

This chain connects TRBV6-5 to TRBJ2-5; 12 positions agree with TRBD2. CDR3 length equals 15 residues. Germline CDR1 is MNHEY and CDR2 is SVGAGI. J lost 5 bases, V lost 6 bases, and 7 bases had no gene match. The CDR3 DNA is TGTGCCAGCAGGCTAGCGGGAGGGCCTTGGGAGACCCAGTACTTC. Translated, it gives CASRLAGGPWETQYF.

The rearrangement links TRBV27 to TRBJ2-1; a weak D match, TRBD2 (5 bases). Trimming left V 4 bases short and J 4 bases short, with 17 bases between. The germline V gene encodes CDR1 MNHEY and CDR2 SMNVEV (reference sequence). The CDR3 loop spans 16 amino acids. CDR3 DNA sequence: TGTGCCAGCAGTTCAGGATCTAGCCCCTTTTACAATGAGCAGTTCTTC. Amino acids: CASSSGSSPFYNEQFF.

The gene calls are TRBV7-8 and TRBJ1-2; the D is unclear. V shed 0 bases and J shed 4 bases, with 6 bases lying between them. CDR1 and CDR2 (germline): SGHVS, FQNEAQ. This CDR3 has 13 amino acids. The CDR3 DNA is TGTGCCAGCAGCTTAGCCGAGGCCTATGGCTACACCTTC. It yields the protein CASSLAEAYGYTF.

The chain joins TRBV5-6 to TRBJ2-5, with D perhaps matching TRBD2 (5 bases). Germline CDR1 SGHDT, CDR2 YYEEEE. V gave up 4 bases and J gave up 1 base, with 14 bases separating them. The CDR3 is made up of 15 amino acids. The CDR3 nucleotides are TGTGCCAGCAGCCCCGGGGTTGGAGGCCAAGAGACCCAGTACTTC. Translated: CASSPGVGGQETQYF.